What follows are 19 T cell receptor beta chains derived from one specimen sequenced in a study of blood T cell repertoires in COVID-19 (dated by TCRdb to between 2020 and 2021). The library was obtained by the immunoSEQ multiplex PCR assay. TCRdb holds this immuneACCESS table with in-frame rearrangements only. Some clones are missing; in checked studies, unresolved V genes explain under half, and the rest has no known cause. Within this sample are approximately 110,000 clones, with 86% of them counted one time only. The ten top clones hold approximately 5% of the sample. Sequencing was done on a sample of peripheral blood. The receptors were gathered from a human donor in a cohort sampled during active COVID-19.

The V gene is TRBV9, the J gene TRBJ2-5, with D possibly being TRBD2 (7 bases). From germline, CDR1 is SGDLS and CDR2 YYNGEE. V dropped 3 bases and J dropped 5 bases, with 17 bases sitting between them. The length of the CDR3 is 15 residues. CDR3 protein: CASSAPRGGAETQYF. In DNA, the CDR3 is TGTGCCAGCAGCGCGCCGAGGGGGGGCGCTGAGACCCAGTACTTC.

V usage is TRBV5-1 and J usage is TRBJ1-4, with 8 positions matching TRBD1. After removal of 0 bases from V and 3 bases from J, the junction contained 7 bases not matched to a gene. The CDR3 runs 17 residues. CDR1 is SGHRS, CDR2 YFSETQ, per germline. In DNA form, the CDR3 reads TGCGCCAGCAGCTTGGGGACAGGGAACTTATCTAATGAAAAACTGTTTTTT. Its protein product is CASSLGTGNLSNEKLFF.

The chain has TRBV20-1 and TRBJ2-7; TRBD1 is a possible D gene (6 bases). Germline lookup yields CDR1 DFQATT and CDR2 SNEGSKA (reference sequence). With 3 bases removed from V and 4 bases from J, the gap between germline ends came to 22 bases. The CDR3 length is 16 residues. Here the CDR3 reads CSASPHPRTEFYEQYF. The CDR3 DNA is TGCAGTGCTAGTCCCCACCCCCGGACAGAATTTTACGAGCAGTACTTC.

The table lists this clone with a few counts. The chain links TRBV25-1 to TRBJ2-1; TRBD2 matches at 11 bases. Germline V lookup: CDR1 MGHDK, CDR2 SYGVNS. Trimming at V came to 5 bases and at J to 10 bases, leaving 13 bases not matched to a gene. CDR3 length: 16 residues. CDR3 loop: CASSPEYGLAGGEQFF. CDR3 coding DNA: TGTGCCAGCAGTCCCGAATATGGACTAGCGGGCGGGGAGCAGTTCTTC.

The chain carries TRBV18 and TRBJ2-2, with 10 nucleotides matching TRBD1. CDR1 and CDR2 (germline): KGHSH, LQKENI. CDR3 size: 20 residues. Trimming cost V 3 bases and J 3 bases; bases outside gene matches: 16. The CDR3 DNA is TGTGCCAGCTCACCTCCGGGACAGGGGCGCCTCAGGGGGGACACCGGGGAGCTGTTTTTT. It codes for CASSPPGQGRLRGDTGELFF.

The CDR3 DNA reads as TGTGCCAGTAGTATATCCGCTAGCGGAGTAGGGAATGAGCAGTTCTTC. This translates into CASSISASGVGNEQFF. J is TRBJ2-1 and V is TRBV19; 7 positions agree with TRBD2. The CDR3 covers 16 residues. Germline V gives CDR1 LNHDA, CDR2 SQIVND (reference sequence). V dropped 2 bases and J dropped 7; count of bases not matched to a gene: 11. The variable domain in full, with the rest retrieved from reference TRBV19 and TRBJ2-1, is DGGITQSPKYLFRKEGQNVTLSCEQNLNHDAMYWYRQDPGQGLRLIYYSQIVNDFQKGDIAEGYSVSREKKESFPLTVTSAQKNPTAFYLCASSISASGVGNEQFFGPGTRLTVL.

This chain uses TRBV5-1 with TRBJ1-2; tentative D call: TRBD1 (6 bases). V dropped 2 bases and J dropped 0 bases, with 17 bases sitting between them. In germline, CDR1 is SGHRS, CDR2 YFSETQ. This CDR3 has 17 residues. CDR3 nucleotide sequence: TGCGCCAGCAGCTTTCAGGGGATCTCTTCAACTAACTATGGCTACACCTTC. Translation: CASSFQGISSTNYGYTF. The entire variable domain, with the rest obtained from reference TRBV5-1 and TRBJ1-2, is as follows: KAGVTQTPRYLIKTRGQQVTLSCSPISGHRSVSWYQQTPGQGLQFLFEYFSETQRNKGNFPGRFSGRQFSNSRSEMNVSTLELGDSALYLCASSFQGISSTNYGYTFGSGTRLTVV.

Only a few counts were recorded for this clone. The chain carries TRBV7-9 and TRBJ2-1, with 10 bases matching TRBD2. This CDR3 comprises 15 residues. Trimming at V came to 1 base and at J to 9 bases, leaving 6 bases not matched to a gene. Germline CDR1 and CDR2: SEHNR and FQNEAQ (reference sequence). The CDR3 DNA is TGTGCCAGCAGCTTAGGTGGACTAGCGGTCGGTGAGCAGTTCTTC. Its protein product is CASSLGGLAVGEQFF.

This CDR3 reads CATQDINDGYTF. CDR3 sequence (DNA): TGTGCCACACAGGACATTAATGATGGCTACACCTTC. The chain links TRBV19 to TRBJ1-2; perhaps TRBD1 as D (5 bases). CDR1 is LNHDA and CDR2 is SQIVND in the germline V gene (reference sequence). V lost 10 bases to trimming and J lost 6 bases, with 15 bases between them. This CDR3 comprises 12 residues.

The CDR3 sequence: CASSTQGAEGYTF. The CDR3 DNA sequence: TGTGCCAGCTCAACACAGGGGGCGGAGGGCTACACCTTC. This sequence joins TRBV18 and TRBJ1-2, with 9 bases identical to TRBD1. This CDR3 is 13 amino acids long. Germline V gives CDR1 KGHSH, CDR2 LQKENI. The J segment lost 8 bases and the V segment lost 5 bases, leaving 6 bases of the junction unmatched. The full variable domain, rest sourced from reference TRBV18 and TRBJ1-2, is NAGVMQNPRHLVRRRGQEARLRCSPMKGHSHVYWYRQLPEEGLKFMVYLQKENIIDESGMPKERFSAEFPKEGPSILRIQQVVRGDSAAYFCASSTQGAEGYTFGSGTRLTVV.

The rearrangement uses TRBV7-2 and TRBJ2-7; D is unclear. Germline V gene lookup returns CDR1 SGHTA and CDR2 FQGNSA. Trimming shortened V by 1 base and J by 3 bases, and 13 bases separated the two germline ends. The CDR3 is made up of 15 amino acids. The CDR3 DNA reads as TGTGCCAGCAGCTTAGGGGCCCAAAGCTTCTACGAGCAGTACTTC. Amino acids: CASSLGAQSFYEQYF.

This clone was seen a single time. This sequence joins TRBV2 and TRBJ2-5; 7 bases fit TRBD2. CDR1 SNHLY and CDR2 FYNNEI come from the germline V gene. The CDR3 is 14 amino acids. V was pared by 5 bases and J by 5 bases, with 8 bases of the junction left unmatched. CDR3 in amino acids: CASSTGGSGETQYF. The CDR3 nucleotides are TGTGCCAGCAGTACTGGCGGGAGTGGGGAGACCCAGTACTTC.

The genes are TRBV7-2 and TRBJ2-7, with D uncertain. CDR3 length: 12 residues. With 5 bases removed from V and 3 bases from J, the gap between germline ends came to 8 bases. Germline V gene sequence: CDR1 SGHTA, CDR2 FQGNSA. CDR3 DNA: TGTGCCAGCAGCCTCCAGGTCTACGAGCAGTACTTC. This encodes CASSLQVYEQYF. The full variable domain, with the rest looked up from reference TRBV7-2 and TRBJ2-7, is GAGVSQSPSNKVTEKGKDVELRCDPISGHTALYWYRQSLGQGLEFLIYFQGNSAPDKSGLPSDRFSAERTGGSVSTLTIQRTQQEDSAVYLCASSLQVYEQYFGPGTRLTVT.

The rearrangement joins TRBV4-1 to TRBJ2-7, with 13 bases lining up with TRBD2. The germline V gene has CDR1 MGHRA and CDR2 YSYEKL. V shed 3 bases and J 3 bases; nucleotides not matched to a gene: 2. The CDR3 runs 15 residues. In DNA, the CDR3 is TGCGCCAGCAGCCATGGGACTAGCGGGGTCTACGAGCAGTACTTC. Translation: CASSHGTSGVYEQYF.

The chain employs TRBV9 and TRBJ2-5, with 10 bases identical to TRBD1. Germline V gene lookup returns CDR1 SGDLS and CDR2 YYNGEE. The CDR3 is 16 residues long. The V gene end was trimmed by 4 bases and the J gene end by 3 bases; junction bases not matched to a gene: 9. The CDR3 sequence: CASSPSDRGGKETQYF. The CDR3 DNA sequence: TGTGCCAGCAGCCCCTCGGACAGGGGGGGGAAAGAGACCCAGTACTTC.

The rearrangement links TRBV7-8 to TRBJ2-7; the match to TRBD1 covers 7 bases. Per germline, CDR1 SGHVS and CDR2 FQNEAQ. The V segment lost 1 base and the J segment 3 bases; nucleotides outside the gene matches: 6. The CDR3 spans 15 residues. CDR3 nucleotide sequence: TGTGCCAGCAGCTTAGACAGGGGCGGAAACTACGAGCAGTACTTC. Amino acids: CASSLDRGGNYEQYF.

The chain uses TRBV27 and TRBJ2-7; TRBD2 agrees at 9 bases. Trimming removed 4 bases from V and 0 bases from J; junction bases left unmatched: 10. Germline V gene sequence: CDR1 MNHEY, CDR2 SMNVEV (reference sequence). CDR3 length equals 17 residues. CDR3 coding DNA: TGTGCCAGCAGTTGGTTTGGACTTAGCGGGAGCTCCTACGAGCAGTACTTC. It is translated as CASSWFGLSGSSYEQYF.

The chain combines TRBV5-1 with TRBJ2-7, with 7 bases matching TRBD2. The germline V gene encodes CDR1 SGHRS and CDR2 YFSETQ. The CDR3 has 14 residues. Trimming removed 0 bases from V and 3 bases from J; junction bases left unmatched: 3. CDR3 in DNA: TGCGCCAGCAGCTTGGGGGGCGGGAGCTACGAGCAGTACTTC. Residues: CASSLGGGSYEQYF.

This chain connects TRBV19 to TRBJ1-5; D unclear. The CDR3 runs to 13 residues. Germline assignment: CDR1 LNHDA and CDR2 SQIVND (reference sequence). Trimming left V 5 bases short and J 5 bases short, with 10 bases between. For the CDR3, the DNA is TGTGCCAGTAGTCTAAGTTTCTATCAGCCCCAGCATTTT. This sequence encodes CASSLSFYQPQHF. Variable domain in full (rest from reference TRBV19 and TRBJ1-5): DGGITQSPKYLFRKEGQNVTLSCEQNLNHDAMYWYRQDPGQGLRLIYYSQIVNDFQKGDIAEGYSVSREKKESFPLTVTSAQKNPTAFYLCASSLSFYQPQHFGDGTRLSIL.